The 26 T cell receptor beta chains in this list originate from one sample, sequenced in a study of identical twins. Each CDR3 protein is one row after TCRdb ran MiXCR on the 5' RACE reads. The sample gives some 320,000 distinct CDR3 sequences, over 9% of which show up once; around 7.8% is in the top ten. The data were also submitted as part of a second study, on yellow fever vaccine responses in identical twins.

The sequencing input was CD8+ T cells sorted from blood. The receptors originated from a woman under 30 in good health.

V and J are TRBV7-2 and TRBJ2-5; possibly TRBD2 for D (5 bases). CDR1 SGHTA and CDR2 FQGNSA come from the germline V gene. The CDR3 has 15 residues. The germline V and J ends were trimmed by 5 bases and 1 base, with 14 bases remaining between them. The DNA for the CDR3 is TGTGCCAGCAGCGCCTCCATTAGCGCCCAAGAGACCCAGTACTTC. Its protein product is CASSASISAQETQYF. The full variable domain, completed using reference TRBV7-2 and TRBJ2-5, is GAGVSQSPSNKVTEKGKDVELRCDPISGHTALYWYRQSLGQGLEFLIYFQGNSAPDKSGLPSDRFSAERTGGSVSTLTIQRTQQEDSAVYLCASSASISAQETQYFGPGTRLLVL.

This clonotype was seen only a few times. This chain uses TRBV20-1 with TRBJ2-1, with 7 bases fitting TRBD2. Looked up from germline, CDR1 is DFQATT and CDR2 is SNEGSKA (reference sequence). This CDR3 comprises 15 residues. V was clipped by 1 base and J by 4 bases; unmatched bases: 7. The CDR3 region is CSARVLAVQYNEQFF. CDR3 in DNA: TGCAGTGCTAGAGTTCTAGCGGTCCAATACAATGAGCAGTTCTTC.

This clonotype was counted between two and nine times. This chain joins TRBV9 and TRBJ2-7; 9 bases map to TRBD1. The CDR3 has 15 residues. J gave up 5 bases and V 0 bases, and 6 bases lay outside the gene matches. CDR1 and CDR2 (germline): SGDLS, YYNGEE. The CDR3 nucleotides read TGTGCCAGCAGCGTAGAAGGGACAGGGCTCGACGAGCAGTACTTC. Encoded protein: CASSVEGTGLDEQYF. Variable domain in full (rest from reference TRBV9 and TRBJ2-7): DSGVTQTPKHLITATGQRVTLRCSPRSGDLSVYWYQQSLDQGLQFLIQYYNGEERAKGNILERFSAQQFPDLHSELNLSSLELGDSALYFCASSVEGTGLDEQYFGPGTRLTVT.

This clonotype was detected only a few times. J is TRBJ2-3 and V is TRBV29-1; TRBD2 matches at 11 bases. V was pared by 2 bases and J by 6 bases, with 7 bases of the junction left unmatched. Germline assignment: CDR1 SQVTM and CDR2 ANQGSEA. This CDR3 spans 15 amino acids. DNA for the CDR3: TGCAGCGTTGAAACTAGCGGGAGCCGGCGGGATACGCAGTATTTT. Its translation is CSVETSGSRRDTQYF.

The chain carries TRBV25-1 and TRBJ2-5; tentative D call: TRBD2 (6 bases). This CDR3 spans 15 amino acids. Trimming removed 3 bases at V and 0 bases at J, with 11 bases between. The germline V gene encodes CDR1 MGHDK and CDR2 SYGVNS. Here the CDR3 DNA reads TGTGCCAGCAGTGAGGGACTGACTAACCAAGAGACCCAGTACTTC. Its protein is CASSEGLTNQETQYF.

Here the CDR3 reads CASSGHEYGYTF. As DNA, the CDR3 is TGTGCCAGCAGCGGGCATGAATATGGCTACACCTTC. This chain joins TRBV2 and TRBJ1-2; no clear D. CDR1 is SNHLY, CDR2 FYNNEI, per germline. This CDR3 contains 12 residues. Trimming left V 6 bases short and J 5 bases short, with 10 bases between.

This clonotype was found many times. The V gene is TRBV3-1, the J gene TRBJ2-3; 9 nucleotides line up with TRBD1. Germline V lookup: CDR1 LGHDT, CDR2 YNNKEL (reference sequence). V was clipped by 3 bases and J by 0 bases; unmatched bases: 4. The CDR3 consists of 16 residues. CDR3 coding DNA: TGTGCCAGCAGCCAGGACAGGGGTCGAAGCACAGATACGCAGTATTTT. This translates into CASSQDRGRSTDTQYF.

This clonotype was seen many times. J is TRBJ2-7 and V is TRBV12-3 or TRBV12-4; 7 bases are shared with TRBD1. The CDR3 is 13 residues long. The V gene end was trimmed by 6 bases and the J gene end by 2 bases; junction bases not matched to a gene: 4. For the CDR3, the DNA is TGTGCCAGCAGCCAAGGGACAGCCTACGAGCAGTACGTC. Its protein product is CASSQGTAYEQYV.

The chain has TRBV28 and TRBJ2-7; D is unresolved. This CDR3 comprises 13 residues. V was clipped by 2 bases and J by 3 bases, with 8 bases between them. Germline assignment: CDR1 MDHEN and CDR2 SYDVKM. DNA for the CDR3: TGTGCCAGCAGTTTACAGCTGAACTACGAGCAGTACTTC. Protein: CASSLQLNYEQYF.

The chain carries TRBV27 and TRBJ2-1, with D tentatively TRBD1 (5 bases). V lost 4 bases, J lost 3 bases, and 16 bases lay in between. This CDR3 has 16 residues. Germline V gives CDR1 MNHEY, CDR2 SMNVEV (reference sequence). The CDR3 DNA is TGTGCCAGCAGTTCCCAATTGGGGCGCGGCTACAATGAGCAGTTCTTC. Its translation: CASSSQLGRGYNEQFF.

The table lists this clonotype with a few counts. The V call is TRBV5-1, the J call TRBJ1-1; D might be TRBD1 (6 bases). The CDR3 is made up of 17 amino acids. V was trimmed by 0 bases and J by 3 bases, leaving 18 bases between them. CDR1 and CDR2 (germline): SGHRS, YFSETQ. The CDR3 is CASSLEYRDTKDTEAFF. The CDR3 DNA follows: TGCGCCAGCAGCTTGGAATATCGGGACACAAAGGACACTGAAGCTTTCTTT.

The V gene is TRBV12-3 or TRBV12-4, the J gene TRBJ2-7, with 9 bases that match TRBD1. There are 14 residues in the CDR3. Losses at the gene ends were 6 bases for V and 4 bases for J; bases not matched to a gene: 7. The CDR3 protein is CASSVTGGRYEQYF. The CDR3 DNA is TGTGCCAGCAGCGTAACAGGGGGCAGGTACGAGCAGTACTTC.

This clonotype occurred a few times. The gene calls are TRBV11-2 and TRBJ2-5; D remains ambiguous. V lost 2 bases, J lost 0 bases, and 7 bases lay in between. The CDR3 totals 14 residues. CDR1 and CDR2 from the germline V gene are SGHAT and FQNNGV. The CDR3 is CASSLNIYQETQYF. In nucleotides, the CDR3 is TGTGCCAGCAGCTTAAACATCTACCAAGAGACCCAGTACTTC.

The V and J genes are TRBV13 and TRBJ1-1, with a tentative D call TRBD1 (6 bases). The V gene lost 3 bases and the J gene lost 5 bases, with 10 bases spanning the gap. The CDR3 is made up of 13 amino acids. The V gene's germline CDR1 is PRHDT and CDR2 FYEKMQ (reference sequence). The CDR3 sequence is CASSFSGVTEAFF. CDR3 DNA: TGTGCCAGCAGCTTCTCAGGGGTGACTGAAGCTTTCTTT.

In this sample, this clonotype turned up many times. The genes are TRBV27 and TRBJ2-5; TRBD2 aligns across 10 bases. Germline CDR1 and CDR2: MNHEY and SMNVEV (reference sequence). V lost 5 bases to trimming and J lost 5 bases; unmatched junction nucleotides: 11. The CDR3 is 16 amino acids. The DNA for the CDR3 is TGTGCCAGCAGTAACAGACTAGCGGGCACAAGGGAGACCCAGTACTTC. It is translated as CASSNRLAGTRETQYF.

This clonotype was recorded a few times. The CDR3 spells CATSREGWPREWETQYF. CDR3 nucleotides: TGTGCCACCAGCAGAGAAGGGTGGCCACGGGAGTGGGAGACCCAGTACTTC. J is TRBJ2-5 and V is TRBV15, with D perhaps matching TRBD2 (6 bases). Germline lookup yields CDR1 LNHNV and CDR2 YYDKDF (reference sequence). The CDR3 extends over 17 amino acids. With 0 bases removed from V and 5 bases from J, the gap between germline ends came to 19 bases.

This clonotype was counted only a few times. This chain links TRBV6-5 with TRBJ2-1; 7 positions agree with TRBD2. J lost 6 bases, V lost 2 bases, and 7 bases had no gene match. The CDR3 sequence is 15 residues long. CDR1 MNHEY and CDR2 SVGAGI come from the germline V gene. CDR3 in amino acids: CASSYVAGDPNEQFF. In DNA form, the CDR3 reads TGTGCCAGCAGTTACGTGGCGGGAGACCCCAATGAGCAGTTCTTC.

The chain is built from TRBV15 and TRBJ2-1; D perhaps matches TRBD2 (6 bases). The CDR3 consists of 12 residues. Trimming cost V 8 bases and J 8 bases, with 13 bases left between them. Germline assignment: CDR1 LNHNV and CDR2 YYDKDF (reference sequence). The CDR3 coding sequence is TGTGCCACCGGTTGGGGGGTCGATGAGCAGTTCTTC. This translates into CATGWGVDEQFF.

This clonotype was counted between two and nine times. The genes are TRBV10-2 and TRBJ2-2, with TRBD2 matching 11 bases. Germline V gives CDR1 WSHSY, CDR2 SAAADI. The CDR3 is 13 residues long. J gave up 9 bases and V 5 bases, and 2 bases lay outside the gene matches. DNA for the CDR3: TGCGCCAGCAGTCTAGCGGGAGGTTGGGAGCTGTTTTTT. It yields the protein CASSLAGGWELFF.

The V and J genes are TRBV12-3 or TRBV12-4 and TRBJ2-1; 11 nucleotides match TRBD2. The CDR3 sequence is 15 residues long. V trimming: 3 bases; J trimming: 7 bases; junction bases outside the gene matches: 5. Here the CDR3 reads CASSFVLAGANEQFF. The CDR3 nucleotides read TGTGCCAGCAGTTTCGTACTAGCGGGGGCGAATGAGCAGTTCTTC.

The chain is built from TRBV20-1 and TRBJ2-1, with 13 nucleotides matching TRBD2. This CDR3 region has 18 residues. Germline trimming cut 0 bases from V and 3 bases from J; bases unmatched to any gene: 8. CDR1 is DFQATT, CDR2 SNEGSKA, per germline (reference sequence). The CDR3 reads CSARDQGLAGSFYNEQFF. The CDR3 DNA reads TGCAGTGCTAGAGATCAGGGACTAGCGGGATCCTTCTACAATGAGCAGTTCTTC.

The chain combines TRBV28 with TRBJ1-5; perhaps TRBD1 as D (6 bases). The CDR3 totals 15 residues. CDR1 is MDHEN and CDR2 is SYDVKM in the germline V gene. Trimming took off 3 bases at V and 2 bases at J, with 11 bases between the two ends. In nucleotides, the CDR3 is TGTGCCAGCAGTTTCTGGGGGGCTGGCAATCAGCCCCAGCATTTT. This codes for CASSFWGAGNQPQHF.

This clonotype showed up just once. The chain joins TRBV11-1 to TRBJ2-3; 7 nucleotides agree with TRBD1. This CDR3 is 20 amino acids long. The V and J ends lost 5 bases and 4 bases, in that order; junction bases with no gene match: 24. Germline lookup yields CDR1 SGHAT and CDR2 FQDESV (reference sequence). CDR3: CASSPPTQQGQIQIPDTQYF. CDR3 in DNA: TGTGCCAGCAGCCCTCCAACCCAACAGGGGCAGATACAGATCCCAGATACGCAGTATTTT.

This clonotype turned up a few times. This sequence joins TRBV2 and TRBJ2-5; the match to TRBD1 covers 10 bases. The CDR3 extends over 18 amino acids. Germline V CDR1 and CDR2: SNHLY, FYNNEI. V gave up 5 bases and J gave up 4 bases; unmatched junction bases: 16. In nucleotides, the CDR3 is TGTGCCAGCAGTCTCGACAGGGGGCTACTCATTGATGTAGAGACCCAGTACTTC. Translating gives CASSLDRGLLIDVETQYF. The variable domain in full, completed from reference TRBV2 and TRBJ2-5, reads EPEVTQTPSHQVTQMGQEVILRCVPISNHLYFYWYRQILGQKVEFLVSFYNNEISEKSEIFDDQFSVERPDGSNFTLKIRSTKLEDSAMYFCASSLDRGLLIDVETQYFGPGTRLLVL.

The rearrangement links TRBV7-9 to TRBJ2-2; TRBD1 aligns across 9 bases. Trimming took 4 bases from V and 3 from J; bases not matched to a gene: 6. Germline V gene data show CDR1 as SEHNR and CDR2 as FQNEAQ (reference sequence). This CDR3 region has 16 residues. The CDR3, as DNA: TGTGCCAGCAGCTCGACAGGGGGTTCGGACACCGGGGAGCTGTTTTTT. As protein: CASSSTGGSDTGELFF.

This clonotype was seen a handful of times. V is TRBV19 and J is TRBJ2-1, with a weak D call TRBD2 (6 bases). V was clipped by 1 base and J by 9 bases, with 13 bases between them. The CDR3 is made up of 14 amino acids. From germline, CDR1 is LNHDA and CDR2 SQIVND (reference sequence). In nucleotides, the CDR3 is TGTGCCAGTAGTATAGTTGGAGGGTTTGGTGAGCAGTTCTTC. It translates to CASSIVGGFGEQFF.